The rows below give T cell receptor beta chains drawn from one sample of a study of T cells in localized non-small cell lung cancer. Only in-frame clones appear in the TCRdb table, and some are missing; sequencing was by immunoSEQ multiplex PCR. In the table there are more than 15,000 clones, about 91% of which are singletons. The sample was peripheral blood, taken before any cancer treatment. These receptors were taken from a female donor of 60 years or more with stage III squamous cell lung carcinoma. Both conserved end residues are part of each CDR3. A D gene is named only where the DNA matches it firmly.

d_call,v_call,j_call,cdr3_nt,cdr3_aa
TRBD1,TRBV6-6,TRBJ1-2,TGTGCCAGCAGTTACGACGGACAGGGGGACTATGGCCACACCTTC,CASSYDGQGDYGHTF
NA,TRBV7-2,TRBJ2-1,TGTGCCAGCAGCTTAGGGTCTAGCTACTCCTACAATGAGCAGTTCTTC,CASSLGSSYSYNEQFF
TRBD2,TRBV7-2,TRBJ2-1,TGTGCCAGCAGCTTTGGACTAGCGGGAGTGGATGAGCAGTTCTTC,CASSFGLAGVDEQFF
NA,TRBV5-1,TRBJ2-7,TGCGCCAGCAGCGCTCTTGGCTACGAGCAGTACTTC,CASSALGYEQYF
NA,TRBV2,TRBJ1-2,TGTGCCAGCAGTGATGTAGAACACGGAGGTGGCTACACCTTC,CASSDVEHGGGYTF
NA,TRBV7-8,TRBJ2-6,TGTGCCAGCAGCTTAGGGACATACTCTGGGGCCAACGTCCTGACTTTC,CASSLGTYSGANVLTF
NA,TRBV30,TRBJ1-1,TGTGCCTGGAAATTGTGCGGGGGCTGGAACACTGAAGCTTTCTTT,CAWKLCGGWNTEAFF
NA,TRBV30,TRBJ1-4,TGTGCCTGGAGCCCACCTAGGGGTGGGAGTATAAATGAAAAACTGTTTTTT,CAWSPPRGGSINEKLFF
TRBD1,TRBV5-4,TRBJ2-3,TGTGCCAGCAGCTCCAGACAGGGCCCAGATACGCAGTATTTT,CASSSRQGPDTQYF
TRBD1,TRBV5-1,TRBJ2-1,TGCGCCAGCAGCTACGGGACAGGGGAACACAATGAGCAGTTCTTC,CASSYGTGEHNEQFF
TRBD2,TRBV2,TRBJ2-4,TGTGCCAGCAGTGGCGAGCGGGAGAGTGCGGGGAGGGGAAGAAACATTCAGTACTTC,CASSGERESAGRGRNIQYF
TRBD2,TRBV5-1,TRBJ2-3,TGCGCCAGCAGCTTGGAGGCGGGGGGGCCGGGAGATACGCAGTATTTT,CASSLEAGGPGDTQYF
NA,TRBV19,TRBJ1-2,TGTGCCAGTAGTATAGTCGGGAGCACTTCAGGCTATGGCTACACCTTC,CASSIVGSTSGYGYTF
TRBD1,TRBV7-6,TRBJ2-7,TGTGCCAGCAGCCAAAGGACAGGGGAACACTACGAGCAGTACTTC,CASSQRTGEHYEQYF
TRBD2,TRBV7-2,TRBJ2-3,TGTGCCAGCAGCTTATCAGCGGGGGGCGCAGATACGCAGTATTTT,CASSLSAGGADTQYF